Listed here is a single T cell receptor (beta chain). What it binds is unknown. The data originate from a study of cytomegalovirus exposure and HLA in healthy donors. Study overall: HLA-typed donors were the source of about 85 million unique TCRs held in an early data release. Study-level findings and limits: Rare sequences made up most TCRs, while some public TCRs were found in many donors.

With V trimmed by 1 base and J by 1 base, 3 bases remained unmatched. The CDR3 runs to 16 residues. From germline, CDR1 is MGHRA and CDR2 YSYEKL. It was with 60 Vbeta and 13 Jbeta primers that the PCR ran. Data came from immunoSEQ multiplex PCR; TCRdb stores just in-frame clones and leaves some out. This sample has approximately 130,000 clones, with 70% to 85% found just once. The clonotype was recovered from a boy aged 10-17 years in good health and CMV-seronegative. Sequenced material: PBMCs. The rearrangement joins TRBV4-1 to TRBJ2-3; 9 bases are a match to TRBD2. The CDR3 nucleotides are TGCGCCAGCAGCCAAGGGGCTAGCGGGGGCACAGATACGCAGTATTTT. Translation: CASSQGASGGTDTQYF.